The 7 T cell receptor beta chains reported below all come from one sample, sequenced in a study of blood T cell repertoires in COVID-19. Using immunoSEQ multiplex PCR, the repertoire was profiled, and TCRdb retains in-frame clones only, with some absent. The data hold 240,000 or so clones, with 70% to 85% observed a single time. The specimen was peripheral blood. Every receptor here comes from an elderly woman with acute or convalescent COVID-19.

This chain connects TRBV2 to TRBJ2-5, with 11 bases aligning to TRBD2. Germline V gene data show CDR1 as SNHLY and CDR2 as FYNNEI. Trimming cost V 2 bases and J 4 bases; bases outside gene matches: 0. CDR3 length: 14 amino acids. CDR3 DNA sequence: TGTGCCAGCAGTGAAACTAGCGGGGGAGAGACCCAGTACTTC. This sequence encodes CASSETSGGETQYF. The variable domain in full, completed from reference TRBV2 and TRBJ2-5, reads EPEVTQTPSHQVTQMGQEVILRCVPISNHLYFYWYRQILGQKVEFLVSFYNNEISEKSEIFDDQFSVERPDGSNFTLKIRSTKLEDSAMYFCASSETSGGETQYFGPGTRLLVL.

The chain joins TRBV7-6 to TRBJ2-7, with TRBD2 matching over 9 bases. Germline loops: CDR1 SGHVS, CDR2 FNYEAQ. The CDR3 is 14 residues long. V shed 5 bases and J 2 bases; nucleotides not matched to a gene: 4. The CDR3, as DNA: TGTGCCAGCAGCGGGGCTAGCGGGGCCTACGAGCAGTACTTC. Translated, it gives CASSGASGAYEQYF.

CDR3 nucleotides: TGTGCCAGCAGCCACCGGGACAGGGGACATCAAGAGACCCAGTACTTC. The encoded protein is CASSHRDRGHQETQYF. The chain carries TRBV13 and TRBJ2-5; TRBD1 agrees at 10 bases. Trimming cost V 5 bases and J 2 bases; bases outside gene matches: 8. This CDR3 is 16 amino acids long. The germline CDR1 and CDR2 sequences are PRHDT and FYEKMQ (reference sequence).

This chain links TRBV6-5 with TRBJ2-2; a possible D gene is TRBD2 (5 bases). Germline CDR1 and CDR2: MNHEY and SVGAGI. The CDR3 consists of 14 residues. Trimming stripped 11 bases from V and 2 bases from J, with 15 bases between. In nucleotides, the CDR3 is TGTGCCTTGAGCGGCAGAGGAAACACCGGGGAGCTGTTTTTT. Translated, it gives CALSGRGNTGELFF.

The table lists this clone with a count of one. The V gene is TRBV4-3, the J gene TRBJ1-1; 10 positions match TRBD1. The CDR3 contains 17 residues. Germline values: CDR1 LGHNA, CDR2 YSLEER. Trimming took 0 bases from V and 0 from J; bases not matched to a gene: 4. CDR3 in DNA: TGCGCCAGCAGCCAAGAGGGGACAGGGGTCATGAACACTGAAGCTTTCTTT. Its translation is CASSQEGTGVMNTEAFF.

CDR3 DNA: TGTGCCAGCAGCCGAAGGGACAGGGGAGGCAGCTATGGCTACACCTTC. This codes for CASSRRDRGGSYGYTF. J is TRBJ1-2 and V is TRBV4-2; TRBD1 aligns across 10 bases. In germline, CDR1 is LGHNA, CDR2 YNFKEQ. CDR3 length: 16 amino acids. V lost 4 bases and J lost 4; bases outside the gene matches: 9.

V gene TRBV3-1 (or the pseudogene TRBV3-2) combines with J gene TRBJ1-3; D might be TRBD1 (6 bases). Germline V CDR1 and CDR2: LGHDT, YNNKEL (reference sequence). The CDR3 is 13 amino acids. V lost 11 bases, J lost 0 bases, and 11 bases lay in between. CDR3 in amino acids: CASGTLSGNTIYF. The CDR3 nucleotides read TGTGCCTCGGGGACACTCTCTGGAAACACCATATATTTT.